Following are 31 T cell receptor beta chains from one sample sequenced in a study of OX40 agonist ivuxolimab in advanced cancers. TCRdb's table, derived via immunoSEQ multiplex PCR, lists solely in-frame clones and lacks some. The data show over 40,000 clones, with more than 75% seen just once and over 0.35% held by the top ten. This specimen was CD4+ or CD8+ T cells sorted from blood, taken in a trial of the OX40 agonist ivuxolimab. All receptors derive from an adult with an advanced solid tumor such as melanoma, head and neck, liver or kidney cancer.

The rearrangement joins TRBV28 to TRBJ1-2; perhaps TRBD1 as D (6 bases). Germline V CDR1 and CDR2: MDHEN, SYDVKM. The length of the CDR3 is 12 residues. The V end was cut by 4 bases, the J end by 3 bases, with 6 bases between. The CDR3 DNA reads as TGTGCCAGCAGTTCAGGGGACTATGGCTACACCTTC. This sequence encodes CASSSGDYGYTF.

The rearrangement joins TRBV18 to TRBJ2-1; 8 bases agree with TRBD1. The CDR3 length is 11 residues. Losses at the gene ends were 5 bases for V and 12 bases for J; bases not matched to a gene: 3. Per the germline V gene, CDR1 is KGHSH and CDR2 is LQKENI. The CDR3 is CASSAGQVQFF. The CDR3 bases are TGTGCCAGCTCAGCGGGACAGGTGCAGTTCTTC.

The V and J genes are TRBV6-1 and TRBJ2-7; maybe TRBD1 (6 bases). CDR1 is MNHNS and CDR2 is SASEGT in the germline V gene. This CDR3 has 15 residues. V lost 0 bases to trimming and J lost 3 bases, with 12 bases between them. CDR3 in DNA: TGTGCCAGCAGTGAAGCGCCGGGACACTTCTACGAGCAGTACTTC. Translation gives CASSEAPGHFYEQYF.

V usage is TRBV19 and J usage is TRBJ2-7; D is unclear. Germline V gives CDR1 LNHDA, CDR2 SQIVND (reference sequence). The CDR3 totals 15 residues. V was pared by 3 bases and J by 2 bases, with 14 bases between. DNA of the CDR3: TGTGCCAGTAGTATTAGGGCAGGATCAACCTACGAGCAGTACTTC. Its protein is CASSIRAGSTYEQYF. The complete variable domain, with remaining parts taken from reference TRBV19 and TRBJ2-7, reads DGGITQSPKYLFRKEGQNVTLSCEQNLNHDAMYWYRQDPGQGLRLIYYSQIVNDFQKGDIAEGYSVSREKKESFPLTVTSAQKNPTAFYLCASSIRAGSTYEQYFGPGTRLTVT.

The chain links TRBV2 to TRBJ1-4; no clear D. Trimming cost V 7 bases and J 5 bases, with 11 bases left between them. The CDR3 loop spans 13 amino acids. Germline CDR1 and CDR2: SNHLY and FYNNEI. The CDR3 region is CASKRHPNEKLFF. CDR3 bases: TGTGCCAGCAAACGTCACCCAAATGAAAAACTGTTTTTT.

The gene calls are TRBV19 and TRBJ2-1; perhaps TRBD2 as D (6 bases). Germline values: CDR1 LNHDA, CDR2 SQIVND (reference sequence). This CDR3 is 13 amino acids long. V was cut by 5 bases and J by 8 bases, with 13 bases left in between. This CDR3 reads CASSPGTSDEQFF. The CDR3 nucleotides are TGTGCCAGTAGTCCAGGGACTTCCGATGAGCAGTTCTTC.

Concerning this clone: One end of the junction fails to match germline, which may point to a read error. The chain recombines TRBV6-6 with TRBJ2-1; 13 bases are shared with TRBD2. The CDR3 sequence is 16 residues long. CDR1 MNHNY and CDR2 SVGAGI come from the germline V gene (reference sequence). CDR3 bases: TGTGCCAGCAACACCCCGGGACTAGCGGGGTACAATGGGCAGTTCTTC. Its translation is CASNTPGLAGYNGQFF.

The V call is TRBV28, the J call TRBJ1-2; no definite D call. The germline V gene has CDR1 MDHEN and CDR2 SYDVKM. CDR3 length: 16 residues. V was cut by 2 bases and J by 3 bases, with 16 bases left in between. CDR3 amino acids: CASSLHSSMRDYGYTF. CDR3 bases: TGTGCCAGCAGTTTACATTCTTCGATGCGCGACTATGGCTACACCTTC.

CDR3 coding DNA: TGTGCCAGCAGCCTGCGGGGCACGTCCACAGATACGCAGTATTTT. It specifies CASSLRGTSTDTQYF. This chain links TRBV7-2 with TRBJ2-3; tentative D call: TRBD2 (6 bases). Trimming removed 5 bases from V and 2 bases from J, with 14 bases in between. The CDR3 consists of 15 residues. The V gene's germline CDR1 is SGHTA and CDR2 FQGNSA.

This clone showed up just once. CDR3 residues: CASSKTDGNQPQHF. The CDR3 DNA sequence: TGTGCCAGCAGCAAAACAGATGGAAATCAGCCCCAGCATTTT. The rearrangement links TRBV7-9 to TRBJ1-5; D gene uncertain. Looked up from germline, CDR1 is SEHNR and CDR2 is FQNEAQ (reference sequence). Between the trimmed V and J ends, which lost 5 bases and 4 bases, there was a span of 12 bases. The length of the CDR3 is 14 residues.

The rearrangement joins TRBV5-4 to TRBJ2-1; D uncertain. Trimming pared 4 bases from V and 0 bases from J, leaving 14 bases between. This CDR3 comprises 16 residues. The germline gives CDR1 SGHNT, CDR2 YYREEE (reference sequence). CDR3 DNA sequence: TGTGCCAGCAGCGCCGCGGACGGTAGCTCCTACAATGAGCAGTTCTTC. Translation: CASSAADGSSYNEQFF.

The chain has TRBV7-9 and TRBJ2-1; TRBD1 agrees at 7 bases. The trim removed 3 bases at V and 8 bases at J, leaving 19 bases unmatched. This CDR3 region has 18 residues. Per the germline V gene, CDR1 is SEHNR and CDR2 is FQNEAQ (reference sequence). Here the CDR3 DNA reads TGTGCCAGCAGCTTGGGGAAGCGGACAGGAACGCAGCTCGATGAGCAGTTCTTC. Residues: CASSLGKRTGTQLDEQFF.

The CDR3 protein is CASSLTSSGTPGFF. The CDR3 DNA follows: TGTGCCAGCAGCCTCACGTCCTCCGGGACACCAGGATTCTTC. The genes are TRBV7-9 and TRBJ2-1, with D maybe TRBD1 (6 bases). The V and J ends lost 5 bases and 16 bases respectively, with 24 bases between them. The CDR3 extends over 14 amino acids. Looked up from germline, CDR1 is SEHNR and CDR2 is FQNEAQ (reference sequence).

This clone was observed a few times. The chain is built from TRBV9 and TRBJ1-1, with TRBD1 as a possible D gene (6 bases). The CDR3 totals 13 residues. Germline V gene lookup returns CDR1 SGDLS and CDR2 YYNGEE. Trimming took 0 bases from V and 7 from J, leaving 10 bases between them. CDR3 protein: CASSVGGRNEAFF. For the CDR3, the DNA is TGTGCCAGCAGCGTAGGGGGGCGTAATGAAGCTTTCTTT.

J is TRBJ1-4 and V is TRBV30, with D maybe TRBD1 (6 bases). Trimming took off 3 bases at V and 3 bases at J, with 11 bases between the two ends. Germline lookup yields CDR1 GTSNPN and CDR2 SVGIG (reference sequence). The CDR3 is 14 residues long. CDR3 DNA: TGTGCCTGGAGCATCAGGGGAGCTAATGAAAAACTGTTTTTT. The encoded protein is CAWSIRGANEKLFF.

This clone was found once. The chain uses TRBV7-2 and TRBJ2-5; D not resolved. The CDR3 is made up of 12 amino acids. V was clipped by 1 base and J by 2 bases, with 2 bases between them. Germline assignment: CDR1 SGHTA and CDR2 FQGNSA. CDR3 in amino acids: CASSLVQETQYF. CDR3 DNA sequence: TGTGCCAGCAGCTTAGTTCAAGAGACCCAGTACTTC. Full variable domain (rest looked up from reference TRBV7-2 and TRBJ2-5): GAGVSQSPSNKVTEKGKDVELRCDPISGHTALYWYRQSLGQGLEFLIYFQGNSAPDKSGLPSDRFSAERTGGSVSTLTIQRTQQEDSAVYLCASSLVQETQYFGPGTRLLVL.

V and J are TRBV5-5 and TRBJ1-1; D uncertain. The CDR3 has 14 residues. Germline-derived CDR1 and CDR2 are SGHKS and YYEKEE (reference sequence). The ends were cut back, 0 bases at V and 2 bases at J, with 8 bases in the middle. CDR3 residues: CASSLDPDNTEAFF. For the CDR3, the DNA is TGTGCCAGCAGCTTGGATCCGGATAACACTGAAGCTTTCTTT.

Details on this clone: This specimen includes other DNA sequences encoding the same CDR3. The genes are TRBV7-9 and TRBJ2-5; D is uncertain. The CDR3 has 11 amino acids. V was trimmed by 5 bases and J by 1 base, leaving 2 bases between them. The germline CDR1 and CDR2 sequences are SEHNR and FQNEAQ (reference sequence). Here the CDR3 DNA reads TGTGCCAGCAGCCTCCAAGAGACCCAGTACTTC. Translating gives CASSLQETQYF.

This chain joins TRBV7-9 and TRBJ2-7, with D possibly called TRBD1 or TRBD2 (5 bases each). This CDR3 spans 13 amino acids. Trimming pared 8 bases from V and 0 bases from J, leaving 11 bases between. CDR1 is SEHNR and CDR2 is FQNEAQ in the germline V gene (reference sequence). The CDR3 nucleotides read TGTGCCAGCTCCAGAGGGGCCTCCTACGAGCAGTACTTC. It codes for CASSRGASYEQYF.

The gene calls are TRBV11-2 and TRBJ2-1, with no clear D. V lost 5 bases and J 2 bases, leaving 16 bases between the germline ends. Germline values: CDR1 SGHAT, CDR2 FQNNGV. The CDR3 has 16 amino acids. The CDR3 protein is CASSPLGLWTYNEQFF. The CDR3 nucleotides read TGTGCCAGCAGCCCTCTGGGTTTATGGACCTACAATGAGCAGTTCTTC. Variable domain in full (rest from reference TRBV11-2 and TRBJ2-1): EAGVAQSPRYKIIEKRQSVAFWCNPISGHATLYWYQQILGQGPKLLIQFQNNGVVDDSQLPKDRFSAERLKGVDSTLKIQPAKLEDSAVYLCASSPLGLWTYNEQFFGPGTRLTVL.

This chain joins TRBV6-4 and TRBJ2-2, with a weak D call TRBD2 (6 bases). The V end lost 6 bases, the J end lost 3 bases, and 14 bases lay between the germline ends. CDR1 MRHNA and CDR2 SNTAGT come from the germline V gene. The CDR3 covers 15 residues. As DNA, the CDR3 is TGTGCCAGCAGCCTAGATGGCGGGGACACCGGGGAGCTGTTTTTT. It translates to CASSLDGGDTGELFF.

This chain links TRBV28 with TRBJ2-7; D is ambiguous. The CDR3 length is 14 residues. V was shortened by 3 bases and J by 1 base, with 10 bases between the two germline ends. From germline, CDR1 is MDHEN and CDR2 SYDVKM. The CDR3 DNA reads TGTGCCAGCAGTTTGTCGGTCAGTTCCTACGAGCAGTACTTC. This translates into CASSLSVSSYEQYF.

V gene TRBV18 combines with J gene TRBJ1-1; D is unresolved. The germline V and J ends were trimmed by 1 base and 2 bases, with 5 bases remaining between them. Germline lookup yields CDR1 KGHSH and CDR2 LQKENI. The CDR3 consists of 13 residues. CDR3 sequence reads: CASSPQGNTEAFF. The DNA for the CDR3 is TGTGCCAGCTCACCACAGGGAAACACTGAAGCTTTCTTT.

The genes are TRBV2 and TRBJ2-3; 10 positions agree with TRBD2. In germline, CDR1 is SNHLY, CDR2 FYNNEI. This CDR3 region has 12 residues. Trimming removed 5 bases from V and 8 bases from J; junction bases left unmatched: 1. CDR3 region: CASSLAGVTQYF. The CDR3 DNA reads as TGTGCCAGCAGTCTAGCGGGAGTTACGCAGTATTTT.

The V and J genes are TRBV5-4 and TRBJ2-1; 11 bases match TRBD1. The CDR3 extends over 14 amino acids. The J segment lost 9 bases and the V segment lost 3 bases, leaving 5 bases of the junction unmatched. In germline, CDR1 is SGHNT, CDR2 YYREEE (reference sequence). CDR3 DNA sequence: TGTGCCAGCAGCTCGGACAGGGGGCGCACTGAGCAGTTCTTC. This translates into CASSSDRGRTEQFF.

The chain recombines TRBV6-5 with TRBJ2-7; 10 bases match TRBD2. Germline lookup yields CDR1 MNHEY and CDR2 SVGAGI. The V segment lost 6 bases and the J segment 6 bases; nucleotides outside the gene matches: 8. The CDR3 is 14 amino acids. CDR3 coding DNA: TGTGCCAGCAGAAACCTAGCGGGAGATCGCGAGCAGTACTTC. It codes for CASRNLAGDREQYF.

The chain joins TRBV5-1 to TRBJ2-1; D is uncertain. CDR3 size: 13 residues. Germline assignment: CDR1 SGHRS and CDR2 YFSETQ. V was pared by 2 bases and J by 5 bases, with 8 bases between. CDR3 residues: CASSLNPNNEQFF. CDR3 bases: TGCGCCAGCAGCTTAAACCCGAACAATGAGCAGTTCTTC.

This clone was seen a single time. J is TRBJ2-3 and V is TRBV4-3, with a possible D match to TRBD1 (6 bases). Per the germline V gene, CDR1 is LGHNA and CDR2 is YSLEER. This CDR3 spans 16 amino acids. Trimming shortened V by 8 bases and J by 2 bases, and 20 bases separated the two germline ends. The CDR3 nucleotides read TGCGCCAGCCGACGCGAACTGGACAGACACACAGATACGCAGTATTTT. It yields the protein CASRRELDRHTDTQYF.

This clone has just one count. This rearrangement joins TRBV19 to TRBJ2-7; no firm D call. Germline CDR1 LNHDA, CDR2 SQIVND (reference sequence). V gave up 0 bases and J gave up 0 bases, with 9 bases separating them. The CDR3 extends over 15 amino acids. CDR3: CASSIDSSLSYEQYF. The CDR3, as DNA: TGTGCCAGTAGTATAGATTCCAGCCTCTCCTACGAGCAGTACTTC.

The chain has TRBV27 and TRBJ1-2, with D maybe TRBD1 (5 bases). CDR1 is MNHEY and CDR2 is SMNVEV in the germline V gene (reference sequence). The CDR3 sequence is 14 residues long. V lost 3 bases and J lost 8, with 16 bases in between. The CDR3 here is CASSFSARELGYTF. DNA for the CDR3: TGTGCCAGCAGTTTCTCCGCCAGGGAGCTCGGCTACACCTTC.

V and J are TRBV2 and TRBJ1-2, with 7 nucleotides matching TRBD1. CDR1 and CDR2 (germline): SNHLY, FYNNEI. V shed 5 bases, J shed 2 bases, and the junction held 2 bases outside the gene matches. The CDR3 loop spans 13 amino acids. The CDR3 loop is CASSIQGNYGYTF. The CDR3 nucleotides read TGTGCCAGCAGTATACAGGGGAACTATGGCTACACCTTC. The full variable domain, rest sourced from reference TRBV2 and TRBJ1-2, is EPEVTQTPSHQVTQMGQEVILRCVPISNHLYFYWYRQILGQKVEFLVSFYNNEISEKSEIFDDQFSVERPDGSNFTLKIRSTKLEDSAMYFCASSIQGNYGYTFGSGTRLTVV.